This T cell receptor beta chain appears in the sequencing data of a study of cytomegalovirus exposure and HLA in healthy donors. Notes on this clone: Antigen specificity is unknown.

The study's findings and limits: The availability of immune exposure information extended only to CMV serostatus. The investigators catalogued 160 or so TCR beta chains as cytomegalovirus-associated. Rarity marked most TCR sequences, yet some public TCRs occurred in many donors. A likely sequencing artifact accounted for one observed cluster of highly shared sequence variants.

The PCR used 60 Vbeta and 13 Jbeta primers. Data came from immunoSEQ multiplex PCR; TCRdb stores just in-frame clones and leaves some out. This table holds about 59,000 clones, 75% to 90% found once. Germline values: CDR1 SGHRS, CDR2 YFSETQ. V lost 0 bases, J lost 1 base, and 8 bases lay in between. The CDR3 is made up of 15 amino acids. The receptor's source is a woman in her thirties or forties in good health and CMV-seronegative. The rearrangement links TRBV5-1 to TRBJ1-5; tentatively, D is TRBD1 (5 bases). The sequenced material came from PBMCs. CDR3 protein: CASSLAGQSNQPQHF. CDR3 in DNA: TGCGCCAGCAGCTTGGCAGGGCAGAGCAATCAGCCCCAGCATTTT.